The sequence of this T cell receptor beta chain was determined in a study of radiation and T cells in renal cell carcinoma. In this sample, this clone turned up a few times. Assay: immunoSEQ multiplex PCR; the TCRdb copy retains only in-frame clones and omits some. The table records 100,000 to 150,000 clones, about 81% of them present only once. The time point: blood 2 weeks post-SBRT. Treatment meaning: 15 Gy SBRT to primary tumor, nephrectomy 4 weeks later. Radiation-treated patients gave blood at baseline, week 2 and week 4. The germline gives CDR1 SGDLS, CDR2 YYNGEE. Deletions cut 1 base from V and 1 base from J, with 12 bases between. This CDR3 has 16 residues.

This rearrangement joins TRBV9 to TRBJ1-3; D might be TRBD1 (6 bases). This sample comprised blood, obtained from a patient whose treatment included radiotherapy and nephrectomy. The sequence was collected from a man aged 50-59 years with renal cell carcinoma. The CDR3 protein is CASSVRGDWSGNTIYF. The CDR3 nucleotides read TGTGCCAGCAGCGTAAGGGGGGACTGGTCTGGAAACACCATATATTTT.